These 7 T cell receptor beta chains were all obtained from the same sample, sequenced in a study of blood T cell repertoires in COVID-19. The method was immunoSEQ multiplex PCR; TCRdb's version includes in-frame clones alone and lacks a portion of them. The sample consists of about 91,000 clones, about 81% of them appearing once. The sample taken for sequencing was peripheral blood. The receptors were sampled from a man between 65 and 79 years old with acute or convalescent COVID-19.

The rearrangement joins TRBV28 to TRBJ2-3; 10 bases are a match to TRBD2. The CDR3 has 15 residues. CDR1 and CDR2 from the germline V gene are MDHEN and SYDVKM. Trimming took 5 bases from V and 0 from J; bases not matched to a gene: 2. The CDR3 reads CASSPSGRSTDTQYF. The CDR3 DNA is TGTGCCAGCAGTCCTAGCGGGAGAAGCACAGATACGCAGTATTTT.

A few counts support this clone. The chain has TRBV19 and TRBJ1-2; weak D call: TRBD1 (6 bases). This CDR3 has 12 residues. The V gene lost 10 bases and the J gene lost 7 bases, with 16 bases spanning the gap. Per germline, CDR1 LNHDA and CDR2 SQIVND (reference sequence). CDR3 nucleotide sequence: TGTGCCACCACCCTGGGGGCCGGTGGCTACACCTTC. This encodes CATTLGAGGYTF.

This chain links TRBV28 with TRBJ2-7; 9 bases agree with TRBD2. The CDR3 runs 16 residues. After removal of 5 bases from V and 3 bases from J, the junction contained 11 bases not matched to a gene. CDR1 and CDR2 (germline): MDHEN, SYDVKM. The CDR3 loop reads CASSPYEAGGYYEQYF. In DNA, the CDR3 is TGTGCCAGCAGTCCATACGAAGCGGGAGGTTACTACGAGCAGTACTTC.

The DNA for the CDR3 is TGCGCCAGCAGCCCCTCGTCCCAGGGCTTCTACGAGCAGTACTTC. Translated, it gives CASSPSSQGFYEQYF. The chain combines TRBV4-3 with TRBJ2-7, with D possibly being TRBD1 (5 bases). V lost 4 bases, J lost 3 bases, and 16 bases lay in between. CDR1 LGHNA and CDR2 YSLEER come from the germline V gene. The CDR3 has 15 amino acids.

The chain is built from TRBV5-1 and TRBJ1-2, with 9 positions matching TRBD1. Trimming took 0 bases from V and 8 from J; bases not matched to a gene: 5. The CDR3 runs to 14 residues. From germline, CDR1 is SGHRS and CDR2 YFSETQ. CDR3 bases: TGCGCCAGCAGCTTGGGGGGGACAGGGCCAGGCTACACCTTC. Encoded protein: CASSLGGTGPGYTF.

Here the CDR3 DNA reads TGCAGCGTTCGGGACAGGGGAACTCAGCCCCAGCATTTT. Protein product: CSVRDRGTQPQHF. V gene TRBV29-1 combines with J gene TRBJ1-5; 10 nucleotides align to TRBD1. The V and J ends lost 5 bases and 6 bases, in that order; junction bases with no gene match: 4. This CDR3 comprises 13 residues. Germline CDR1 reads SQVTM; CDR2 reads ANQGSEA. Filled out from reference TRBV29-1 and TRBJ1-5, the complete variable domain reads SAVISQKPSRDICQRGTSLTIQCQVDSQVTMMFWYRQQPGQSLTLIATANQGSEATYESGFVIDKFPISRPNLTFSTLTVSNMSPEDSSIYLCSVRDRGTQPQHFGDGTRLSIL.

This clone was observed a few times. The rearrangement links TRBV6-2 or TRBV6-3 to TRBJ2-3; 9 bases are a match to TRBD1. Germline values: CDR1 MNHEY, CDR2 SVGEGT. Trimming removed 6 bases from V and 3 bases from J; junction bases left unmatched: 7. The CDR3 has 15 amino acids. CDR3 sequence (DNA): TGTGCCAGCAGCCCAGACAGGGGGATTACAGATACGCAGTATTTT. This gives the protein CASSPDRGITDTQYF.